The 32 T cell receptor beta chains in this list originate from one sample, sequenced in a study of T cell changes during pregnancy in multiple sclerosis (dated by TCRdb to between 2018 and 2021). Libraries were made using the immunoSEQ multiplex PCR assay. Drawn from immuneACCESS, this table holds only the in-frame rearrangements with V and J called that TCRdb kept. Clones are partly lost; checked studies trace under half to an unresolved V gene and leave the rest unexplained. Recorded for this sample are about 89,000 clones; 94% of them occurred a single time. 0.65% to 0.95% of the sample is held by the ten biggest clonotypes. The input for sequencing was peripheral blood, taken in the third trimester of pregnancy. All receptors derive from a female donor with multiple sclerosis, enrolled in a pregnancy study.

Here the CDR3 reads CASSLRPGAVAFF. CDR3 coding DNA: TGTGCCAGCAGCTTACGGCCAGGGGCGGTAGCTTTCTTT. V is TRBV5-6 and J is TRBJ1-1, with D perhaps TRBD1 (6 bases). Between the trimmed V and J ends, which lost 2 bases and 10 bases, there was a span of 15 bases. The CDR3 is 13 amino acids. Per the germline V gene, CDR1 is SGHDT and CDR2 is YYEEEE.

The table lists this clone with a count of one. V is TRBV9 and J is TRBJ2-1, with 8 positions matching TRBD2. CDR3 length: 16 residues. Germline-derived CDR1 and CDR2 are SGDLS and YYNGEE. The J segment lost 9 bases and the V segment lost 0 bases, leaving 11 bases of the junction unmatched. CDR3 sequence: CASSVVFAGGGSEQFF. CDR3 coding DNA: TGTGCCAGCAGCGTAGTGTTTGCGGGAGGAGGGAGTGAGCAGTTCTTC.

The chain recombines TRBV10-3 with TRBJ2-5; possible D gene TRBD1, 6 bases. The assigned J gene may be wrong: the sequence end matches TRBJ2-7 better. CDR1 and CDR2 (germline): ENHRY, SYGVKD. The CDR3 is 14 amino acids. The CDR3 region is CAISSGQSSYEQYF. The DNA for the CDR3 is TGTGCCATCAGTTCCGGACAGAGCTCCTACGAGCAGTACTTC.

V usage is TRBV7-2 and J usage is TRBJ1-1, with TRBD1 identical over 9 bases. The ends lost 2 bases at V and 2 bases at J; junction bases unmatched: 12. Germline assignment: CDR1 SGHTA and CDR2 FQGNSA. This CDR3 comprises 18 residues. DNA for the CDR3: TGTGCCAGCAGCTTAATTCTAAAACACAGGGGGCTTAACACTGAAGCTTTCTTT. Residues: CASSLILKHRGLNTEAFF.

V is TRBV19 and J is TRBJ2-7, with 9 positions matching TRBD1. The CDR3 runs 15 residues. After removal of 4 bases from V and 3 bases from J, the junction contained 7 bases not matched to a gene. The germline V gene has CDR1 LNHDA and CDR2 SQIVND (reference sequence). Here the CDR3 reads CASSTGTGSNYEQYF. The CDR3 DNA reads TGTGCCAGTAGTACCGGGACAGGGTCAAACTACGAGCAGTACTTC.

Concerning this clone: Its ends do not fully match the called genes, so a read error is possible. The chain recombines TRBV15 with TRBJ2-7; 10 nucleotides match TRBD1. Germline lookup yields CDR1 LNHNV and CDR2 YYDKDF (reference sequence). The CDR3 runs to 11 residues. The CDR3 DNA sequence: TGTGCCACCAGCCCGGGACAGGGGCTTTTCTTC. The encoded protein is CATSPGQGLFF.

This clone was seen once. This rearrangement joins TRBV19 to TRBJ1-1, with a possible D match to TRBD1 (6 bases). Germline V CDR1 and CDR2: LNHDA, SQIVND (reference sequence). CDR3 length equals 14 residues. Trimming shortened V by 4 bases and J by 5 bases, and 14 bases separated the two germline ends. CDR3 in amino acids: CASSTGRGGTEAFF. The CDR3 DNA follows: TGTGCCAGTAGTACCGGACGAGGGGGAACTGAAGCTTTCTTT.

This chain links TRBV7-2 with TRBJ2-5, with TRBD1 as a possible D gene (5 bases). Looked up from germline, CDR1 is SGHTA and CDR2 is FQGNSA. Deletions cut 1 base from V and 7 bases from J, with 13 bases between. There are 14 residues in the CDR3. CDR3 sequence reads: CASSLVPERGTQYF. The CDR3 DNA sequence: TGTGCCAGCAGCTTAGTCCCGGAAAGGGGGACCCAGTACTTC.

Comment on this clone: Its ends do not fully match the called genes, so a read error is possible. The rearrangement joins TRBV10-3 to TRBJ2-7; 8 bases agree with TRBD2. Germline values: CDR1 ENHRY, CDR2 SYGVKD. The CDR3 runs to 11 residues. CDR3 nucleotide sequence: TGTGCCATCAATGAGCGGGGGGAGCAGTACTTC. Translating it yields CAINERGEQYF.

The genes are TRBV5-4 and TRBJ2-2; D is ambiguous. Germline V gives CDR1 SGHNT, CDR2 YYREEE (reference sequence). Trimming stripped 0 bases from V and 1 base from J, with 4 bases between. CDR3 size: 14 residues. CDR3 DNA: TGTGCCAGCAGCTTGGGACAGAACACCGGGGAGCTGTTTTTT. Amino acid sequence: CASSLGQNTGELFF.

The V call is TRBV6-4, the J call TRBJ2-1; 11 bases agree with TRBD2. With 2 bases clipped from V and 4 bases from J, the junction kept 4 bases outside the gene matches. This CDR3 is 16 amino acids long. Germline CDR1 MRHNA, CDR2 SNTAGT. This CDR3 reads CASSDIAGGGYNEQFF. The CDR3 nucleotides read TGTGCCAGCAGTGACATAGCGGGAGGGGGATACAATGAGCAGTTCTTC.

V and J are TRBV4-2 and TRBJ2-5; no clear D gene. CDR3 length equals 12 residues. V was clipped by 0 bases and J by 10 bases, with 9 bases between them. Germline CDR1 LGHNA, CDR2 YNFKEQ. CDR3 sequence: CASSQESSLQYF. The CDR3, as DNA: TGTGCCAGCAGCCAAGAGAGCTCCCTCCAGTACTTC.

The J gene is TRBJ1-2, the V gene TRBV6-5, with D possibly being TRBD1 (5 bases). Germline V gives CDR1 MNHEY, CDR2 SVGAGI. The ends were cut back, 5 bases at V and 4 bases at J, with 11 bases in the middle. The CDR3 runs 13 residues. The CDR3, as DNA: TGTGCCAGCAGTAATCGACAGTCCTATGGCTACACCTTC. This encodes CASSNRQSYGYTF.

The gene calls are TRBV7-8 and TRBJ1-4; TRBD1 might be the D (5 bases). The V end lost 1 base, the J end lost 5 bases, and 8 bases lay between the germline ends. The CDR3 consists of 14 residues. The germline V gene has CDR1 SGHVS and CDR2 FQNEAQ. The CDR3 is CASSLGQLNEKLFF. CDR3 coding DNA: TGTGCCAGCAGCTTAGGACAGCTAAATGAAAAACTGTTTTTT.

The rearrangement uses TRBV25-1 and TRBJ1-2; 9 bases agree with TRBD1. Per the germline V gene, CDR1 is MGHDK and CDR2 is SYGVNS. The length of the CDR3 is 14 residues. Germline trimming cut 6 bases from V and 8 bases from J; bases unmatched to any gene: 10. Here the CDR3 reads CASSQTGTGRGYTF. For the CDR3, the DNA is TGTGCCAGCAGCCAAACCGGGACAGGGCGCGGCTACACCTTC.

This clone was observed once. V usage is TRBV19 and J usage is TRBJ2-4, with D tentatively TRBD2 (5 bases). CDR3 length equals 15 residues. The germline V gene encodes CDR1 LNHDA and CDR2 SQIVND (reference sequence). V was trimmed by 6 bases and J by 6 bases, leaving 18 bases between them. The CDR3 nucleotides read TGTGCCAGTAGGCGGATGTCGGGGAATGTAAACATTCAGTACTTC. It yields the protein CASRRMSGNVNIQYF.

This clone appeared a single time. The gene calls are TRBV12-5 and TRBJ2-2; D gene ambiguous. Germline loops: CDR1 LGHNT, CDR2 FRNRAP. The V and J ends lost 6 bases and 3 bases respectively, with 8 bases between them. The CDR3 covers 13 residues. CDR3 nucleotides: TGTGCTAGTGGACAGTCCTACACCGGGGAGCTGTTTTTT. As protein: CASGQSYTGELFF.

The gene calls are TRBV14 and TRBJ2-7; no clear D. Per germline, CDR1 SGHDN and CDR2 FVKESK. V was cut by 9 bases and J by 3 bases, with 9 bases left in between. CDR3 size: 11 residues. This chain's CDR3 is CASSNNYEQYF. For the CDR3, the DNA is TGTGCCAGTTCCAACAACTACGAGCAGTACTTC.

The V gene is TRBV19, the J gene TRBJ1-2, with 7 bases matching TRBD1. CDR1 and CDR2 (germline): LNHDA, SQIVND (reference sequence). This CDR3 has 12 residues. The junction had 5 bases not matched to a gene; V was cut back by 7 bases and J by 6 bases. CDR3 protein: CASNSRGDGYTF. The CDR3 DNA is TGTGCCAGTAACAGCAGGGGGGATGGCTACACCTTC.

The gene calls are TRBV5-1 and TRBJ2-3, with 10 bases fitting TRBD2. V gave up 1 base and J gave up 5 bases; unmatched junction bases: 7. The germline V gene encodes CDR1 SGHRS and CDR2 YFSETQ. This CDR3 contains 16 residues. The CDR3 coding sequence is TGCGCCAGCAGCTTGCAGGCTAGCGGGAGAGGAGATACGCAGTATTTT. Amino acid sequence: CASSLQASGRGDTQYF.

The chain uses TRBV19 and TRBJ1-5; a possible D gene is TRBD1 (6 bases). The CDR3 length is 15 residues. From germline, CDR1 is LNHDA and CDR2 SQIVND (reference sequence). Trimming removed 5 bases at V and 1 base at J, with 12 bases between. CDR3: CASSWGGTSNQPQHF. As DNA, the CDR3 is TGTGCCAGTAGTTGGGGGGGCACGAGCAATCAGCCCCAGCATTTT.

This chain connects TRBV5-6 to TRBJ2-2, with 8 nucleotides matching TRBD1. Germline CDR1 reads SGHDT; CDR2 reads YYEEEE. The CDR3 covers 17 residues. Trimming removed 1 base from V and 4 bases from J; junction bases left unmatched: 9. DNA of the CDR3: TGTGCCAGCAGCTTGAAACTTACAGGGGGTAGCACCGGGGAGCTGTTTTTT. Amino acids: CASSLKLTGGSTGELFF. Using reference TRBV5-6 and TRBJ2-2 for the parts outside the CDR3, the full variable domain is DAGVTQSPTHLIKTRGQQVTLRCSPKSGHDTVSWYQQALGQGPQFIFQYYEEEERQRGNFPDRFSGHQFPNYSSELNVNALLLGDSALYLCASSLKLTGGSTGELFFGEGSRLTVL.

J is TRBJ2-7 and V is TRBV30; TRBD1 matches 9 bases. This CDR3 is 16 amino acids long. Germline V gene data show CDR1 as GTSNPN and CDR2 as SVGIG (reference sequence). With V trimmed by 1 base and J by 4 bases, 11 bases remained unmatched. As DNA, the CDR3 is TGTGCCTGGAGTGCAATTGGACAGGGGCGAAAATACGAGCAGTACTTC. It translates to CAWSAIGQGRKYEQYF.

The V call is TRBV7-9, the J call TRBJ2-7, with 7 positions matching TRBD1. The length of the CDR3 is 15 residues. Germline V lookup: CDR1 SEHNR, CDR2 FQNEAQ (reference sequence). V shed 5 bases and J 3 bases; nucleotides not matched to a gene: 10. The CDR3 region has the DNA TGTGCCAGCAGCGGCTCCGGGACAGACGACTACGAGCAGTACTTC. Translated: CASSGSGTDDYEQYF. The full variable domain, its missing parts supplied by reference TRBV7-9 and TRBJ2-7, is DTGVSQNPRHKITKRGQNVTFRCDPISEHNRLYWYRQTLGQGPEFLTYFQNEAQLEKSRLLSDRFSAERPKGSFSTLEIQRTEQGDSAMYLCASSGSGTDDYEQYFGPGTRLTVT.

This clone appeared a few times. The gene calls are TRBV27 and TRBJ1-2; 10 bases map to TRBD1. In germline, CDR1 is MNHEY, CDR2 SMNVEV (reference sequence). The CDR3 consists of 17 residues. V shed 5 bases and J 4 bases; nucleotides not matched to a gene: 13. CDR3 sequence reads: CASSPLSGQGVGYGYTF. The CDR3 DNA sequence: TGTGCCAGCAGTCCCCTGTCCGGACAGGGGGTTGGCTATGGCTACACCTTC.

The CDR3 region has the DNA TGTGCCAGCAGCTTGTATCGGTTTGGCACCGGGGAGCTGTTTTTT. This encodes CASSLYRFGTGELFF. The chain has TRBV7-8 and TRBJ2-2, with no clear D. CDR1 is SGHVS, CDR2 FQNEAQ, per germline. The length of the CDR3 is 15 residues. The V gene lost 3 bases and the J gene lost 4 bases, with 12 bases spanning the gap.

The chain combines TRBV28 with TRBJ1-4; 9 nucleotides match TRBD1. From germline, CDR1 is MDHEN and CDR2 SYDVKM. This CDR3 comprises 16 residues. J was trimmed by 1 base and V by 2 bases; bases with no gene match: 2. CDR3 region: CASSLNRGRTNEKLFF. The CDR3 DNA reads as TGTGCCAGCAGTTTAAACAGGGGGCGAACTAATGAAAAACTGTTTTTT.

The chain recombines TRBV9 with TRBJ2-2; 11 positions agree with TRBD1. CDR1 and CDR2 from the germline V gene are SGDLS and YYNGEE. The V segment lost 3 bases and the J segment 3 bases; nucleotides outside the gene matches: 4. The CDR3 runs to 16 residues. CDR3 coding DNA: TGTGCCAGCAGCGACCGGGACAGGGGGTACACCGGGGAGCTGTTTTTT. The encoded protein is CASSDRDRGYTGELFF.

The chain is built from TRBV5-1 and TRBJ1-2; D is perhaps TRBD1 (6 bases). The germline gives CDR1 SGHRS, CDR2 YFSETQ. The CDR3 sequence is 16 residues long. Trimming stripped 2 bases from V and 0 bases from J, with 14 bases between. CDR3 in amino acids: CASSLNRVVANYGYTF. The CDR3 DNA sequence: TGCGCCAGCAGCTTAAACAGGGTCGTTGCTAACTATGGCTACACCTTC.

The V call is TRBV4-1, the J call TRBJ2-7, with 9 bases aligning to TRBD2. Trimming removed 3 bases from V and 4 bases from J; junction bases left unmatched: 4. The CDR3 runs to 14 residues. Germline CDR1 and CDR2: MGHRA and YSYEKL. The CDR3, as DNA: TGCGCCAGCAGCCATAGCGGGAGCGGATACGAGCAGTACTTC. Amino acid sequence: CASSHSGSGYEQYF.

CDR3 bases: TGTGCCAGCACATTACTAGCGGGAGGGCCGTCCACAGATACGCAGTATTTT. Translation: CASTLLAGGPSTDTQYF. The gene calls are TRBV7-9 and TRBJ2-3; 13 bases map to TRBD2. Germline-derived CDR1 and CDR2 are SEHNR and FQNEAQ (reference sequence). CDR3 size: 17 residues. V shed 7 bases and J 2 bases; nucleotides not matched to a gene: 9.

V usage is TRBV7-3 and J usage is TRBJ2-7, with D possibly TRBD2 on 7 matching bases. Germline loops: CDR1 SGHTA, CDR2 FQGTGA. CDR3 size: 13 residues. Trimming took 3 bases from V and 7 from J, leaving 13 bases between them. For the CDR3, the DNA is TGTGCCAGCAGCTTGGGGGGGCGGGGAGAGCAGTACTTC. Amino acids: CASSLGGRGEQYF.